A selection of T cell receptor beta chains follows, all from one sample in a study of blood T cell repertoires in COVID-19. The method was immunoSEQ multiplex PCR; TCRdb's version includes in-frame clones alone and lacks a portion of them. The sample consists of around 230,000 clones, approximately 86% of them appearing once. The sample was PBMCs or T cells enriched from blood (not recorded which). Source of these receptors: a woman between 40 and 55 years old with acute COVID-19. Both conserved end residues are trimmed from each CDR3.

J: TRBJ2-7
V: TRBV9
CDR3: ASSVVPGSPHEQY

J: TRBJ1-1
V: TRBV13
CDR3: ASSLQQNTEAF

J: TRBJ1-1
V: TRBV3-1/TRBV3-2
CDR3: ASSQRTGGSGTEAF

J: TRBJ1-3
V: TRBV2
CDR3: ASSRDIGNTIY

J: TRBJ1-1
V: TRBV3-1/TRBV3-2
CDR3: ASSRSTLMNTEAF

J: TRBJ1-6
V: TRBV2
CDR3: ASSRGDSPLH

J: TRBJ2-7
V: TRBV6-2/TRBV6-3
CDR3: ASSPSSYEQY

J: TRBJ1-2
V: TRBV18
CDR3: ASSLLRANYGYT

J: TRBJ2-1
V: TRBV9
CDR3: ASSVTSSGNGEQF

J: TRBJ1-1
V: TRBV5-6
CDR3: ASSLGPRATEAF

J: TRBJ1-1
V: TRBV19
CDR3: ASSIVNSDTEAF

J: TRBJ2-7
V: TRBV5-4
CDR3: ASSFSKNEQY

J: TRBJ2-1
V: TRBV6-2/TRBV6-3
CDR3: ASSQGLGREQF

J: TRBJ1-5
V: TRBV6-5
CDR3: ASNLEQGPNQPQH

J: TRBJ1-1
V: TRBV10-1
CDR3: ASSESRHPSTEAF

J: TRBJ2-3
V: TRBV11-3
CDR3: ASSLRLAGERDTQY

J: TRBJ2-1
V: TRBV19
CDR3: ASSISSGRGHEQF

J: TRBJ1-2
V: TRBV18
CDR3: ASSPQGQAGYT

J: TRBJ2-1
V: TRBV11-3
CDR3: ASSTPLGSGRGNEQF

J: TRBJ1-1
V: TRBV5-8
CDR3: ASSHKNGHPGSTEAF

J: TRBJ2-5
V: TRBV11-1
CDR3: ASSLQRGYQETQY

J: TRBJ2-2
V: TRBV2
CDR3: ASSFIGTSGNTGELF

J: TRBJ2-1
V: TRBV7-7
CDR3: ASSWGRTNEQF

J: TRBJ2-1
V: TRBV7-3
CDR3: ASSTRTGEQF

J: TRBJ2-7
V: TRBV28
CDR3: ASSSSGGSYEQY

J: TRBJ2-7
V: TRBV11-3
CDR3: ASTERQGTTSYEQY

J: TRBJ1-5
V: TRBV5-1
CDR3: ASSLIGTVDDSNQPQH

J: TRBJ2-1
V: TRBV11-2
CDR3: ASTPTSRSYNEQF

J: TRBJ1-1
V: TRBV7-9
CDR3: ASSRGTGAGGTEAF

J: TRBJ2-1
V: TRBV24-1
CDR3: ATSDLAGVNEQF

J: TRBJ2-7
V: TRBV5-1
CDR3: ASSKLAGGEYEQY

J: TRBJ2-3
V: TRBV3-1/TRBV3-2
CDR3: ASSPLAVTDTQY

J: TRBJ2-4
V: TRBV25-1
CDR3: ASSAGGAKNIQY

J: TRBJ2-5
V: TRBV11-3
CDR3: ASSLGLAGVVETQY

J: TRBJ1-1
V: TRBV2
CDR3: ASSERGLTEAF

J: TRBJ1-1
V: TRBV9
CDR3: ASSAFTGGNTEAF

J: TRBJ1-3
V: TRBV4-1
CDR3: ASSFSRDREGNTIY

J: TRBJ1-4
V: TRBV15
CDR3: ATSIGQGATNEKLF

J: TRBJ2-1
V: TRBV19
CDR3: ASSESQSSYNEQF

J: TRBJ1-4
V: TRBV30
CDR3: AWSVPGRVAKLF

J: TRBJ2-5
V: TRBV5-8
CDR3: ASSLGVAGGIQETQY

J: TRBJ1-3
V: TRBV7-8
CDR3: ASSFTGVSGNTIY

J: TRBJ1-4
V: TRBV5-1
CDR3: ASSLGRVTNEKLF

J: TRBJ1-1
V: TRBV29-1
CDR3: SVGIRDRGAYEAF

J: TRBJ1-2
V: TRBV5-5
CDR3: ASSLDMLYGYT

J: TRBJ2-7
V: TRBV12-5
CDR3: ASGRLGGEQY